The rows below give T cell receptor beta chains drawn from one sample of a study of blood T cell repertoires in COVID-19. This table comes from immunoSEQ multiplex PCR, and its TCRdb copy is limited to in-frame clones, with some not included. The sample has fewer than 350,000 clones, 70% to 90% seen once; the top ten hold around 8%. The specimen sequenced was peripheral blood. All receptors derive from a woman between 45 and 65 years old who had recovered from COVID-19. CDR3s include the opening cysteine and the closing phenylalanine or tryptophan. A D gene is named only where the DNA matches it firmly. Some rows have no size entry. The others give once, few or many, or a class for an expanded clone.

D gene,clone size,J gene,V gene,CDR3 protein,CDR3 DNA
-,once,TRBJ1-1,TRBV28,CASTRPGKNTEAFF,TGTGCCAGCACGCGACCCGGGAAGAACACTGAAGCTTTCTTT
-,few,TRBJ2-1,TRBV19,CASKGGLTDEQFF,TGTGCCAGTAAGGGTGGACTTACCGATGAGCAGTTCTTC
-,-,TRBJ1-1,TRBV28,CASSQGAVGAFF,TGTGCCAGCAGTCAAGGGGCGGTGGGAGCTTTCTTT
TRBD2,-,TRBJ2-1,TRBV7-9,CASSLDLLAGGLKNEQFF,TGTGCCAGCAGCTTAGATCTTCTAGCGGGAGGTTTGAAGAATGAGCAGTTCTTC
-,-,TRBJ2-2,TRBV30,CAWSRGQPNTGELFF,TGTGCCTGGTCCAGGGGTCAGCCCAACACCGGGGAGCTGTTTTTT
-,-,TRBJ1-3,TRBV7-2,CASSLSPADTIYF,TGTGCCAGCAGCTTATCGCCTGCGGACACCATATATTTT
-,-,TRBJ1-1,TRBV9,CASSGGSNTEAFF,TGTGCCAGCAGCGGCGGGTCGAACACTGAAGCTTTCTTT
-,-,TRBJ2-5,TRBV19,CASSMAGREETQYF,TGTGCCAGTAGTATGGCGGGAAGGGAAGAGACCCAGTACTTC
-,-,TRBJ2-2,TRBV2,CASSPGNTGELFF,TGTGCCAGCAGTCCCGGGAACACCGGGGAGCTGTTTTTT
-,-,TRBJ1-2,TRBV19,CASSIGRVNYGYTF,TGTGCCAGTAGTATAGGACGGGTGAACTATGGCTACACCTTC
-,-,TRBJ1-4,TRBV7-9,CASSLASGGGNEKLFF,TGTGCCAGCAGCCTTGCTTCTGGGGGAGGGAATGAAAAACTGTTTTTT
TRBD1,-,TRBJ2-5,TRBV11-3,CASSVTGQAETQYF,TGTGCCAGCAGCGTAACAGGACAGGCGGAGACCCAGTACTTC
TRBD1,-,TRBJ2-5,TRBV19,CASVTGPGGTQYF,TGTGCCAGTGTTACCGGGCCAGGGGGGACCCAGTACTTC
TRBD1,-,TRBJ1-2,TRBV28,CASRPTGGDGYTF,TGTGCCAGCAGGCCAACAGGGGGGGATGGCTACACCTTC
TRBD1,-,TRBJ1-1,TRBV7-2,CASSFLGQTNTEAFF,TGTGCCAGCAGCTTCTTGGGACAGACGAACACTGAAGCTTTCTTT
TRBD1,-,TRBJ1-6,TRBV5-4,CASSPGQGRTRNSPLHF,TGTGCCAGCAGCCCGGGACAGGGCAGGACGAGAAATTCACCCCTCCACTTT
-,-,TRBJ1-5,TRBV28,CASAPQGSNQPQHF,TGTGCCAGCGCTCCTCAGGGAAGCAATCAGCCCCAGCATTTT
TRBD1,few,TRBJ1-6,TRBV7-9,CASSPGTGDLSPLHF,TGTGCCAGCAGCCCCGGGACAGGGGATCTTTCACCCCTCCACTTT
TRBD2,-,TRBJ2-1,TRBV5-1,CASSPPLAGTQDEQFF,TGCGCCAGCAGCCCACCACTAGCGGGGACCCAGGATGAGCAGTTCTTC
TRBD1,-,TRBJ2-5,TRBV5-6,CASSADRSLGETQYF,TGTGCCAGCAGCGCGGACAGGAGTTTGGGAGAGACCCAGTACTTC
-,-,TRBJ2-7,TRBV14,CASSQGPGVGYEQYF,TGTGCCAGCAGCCAAGGGCCAGGGGTAGGCTACGAGCAGTACTTC
-,-,TRBJ2-3,TRBV19,CASSRLAVPTDTQYF,TGTGCCAGTAGTCGGTTAGCGGTACCCACAGATACGCAGTATTTT
TRBD2,-,TRBJ2-7,TRBV7-2,CASSLLSGGNYEQYF,TGTGCCAGCAGCCTCCTTAGCGGGGGGAACTACGAGCAGTACTTC
TRBD2,-,TRBJ2-7,TRBV5-6,CASSLSLAGPYEQYF,TGTGCCAGCAGCTTGAGTCTAGCGGGACCCTACGAGCAGTACTTC
TRBD1,-,TRBJ1-5,TRBV2,CASTLTGDGNQPQHF,TGTGCCAGCACCCTCACAGGGGACGGCAATCAGCCCCAGCATTTT
TRBD1,-,TRBJ1-6,TRBV5-1,CASSLAGDRVDNSPLHF,TGCGCCAGCAGCTTGGCAGGTGACAGGGTCGATAATTCACCCCTCCACTTT
-,-,TRBJ1-2,TRBV28,CASSLVGGYTF,TGTGCCAGCAGTTTAGTGGGCGGCTACACCTTC
TRBD1,-,TRBJ1-5,TRBV2,CASSAQGDLKPQHF,TGTGCCAGCAGTGCTCAGGGGGACCTCAAGCCCCAGCATTTT
TRBD1,once,TRBJ2-7,TRBV4-1,CASSQVVPARGLYEQYF,TGCGCCAGCAGCCAAGTTGTACCGGCCAGGGGGCTCTACGAGCAGTACTTC
TRBD2,-,TRBJ2-7,TRBV10-3,CAISQAGNSYEQYF,TGTGCCATCAGCCAAGCGGGAAACTCCTACGAGCAGTACTTC
TRBD2,-,TRBJ2-2,TRBV13,CASSIQIAGENTGELFF,TGTGCCAGCAGCATCCAAATAGCGGGAGAGAACACCGGGGAGCTGTTTTTT
-,-,TRBJ1-2,TRBV7-8,CASSASGTTNYGYTF,TGTGCCAGCAGCGCTTCCGGGACAACTAACTATGGCTACACCTTC
TRBD2,once,TRBJ2-7,TRBV7-7,CACRGLAGEVYEQYF,TGTGCTTGCCGGGGACTAGCGGGAGAGGTGTACGAGCAGTACTTC
-,-,TRBJ1-2,TRBV7-8,CASSADGEGGYTF,TGTGCCAGCAGCGCCGACGGGGAGGGTGGCTACACCTTC
-,-,TRBJ1-5,TRBV19,CASSVRFGGLQHF,TGTGCCAGTAGTGTGAGATTTGGGGGACTCCAGCATTTT
TRBD1,-,TRBJ1-1,TRBV5-4,CASSIGQGRENTEAFF,TGTGCCAGCAGCATCGGACAGGGGCGTGAGAACACTGAAGCTTTCTTT
TRBD1,-,TRBJ2-2,TRBV11-3,CASSRTGPNTGELFF,TGTGCCAGCAGCCGGACAGGGCCCAACACCGGGGAGCTGTTTTTT